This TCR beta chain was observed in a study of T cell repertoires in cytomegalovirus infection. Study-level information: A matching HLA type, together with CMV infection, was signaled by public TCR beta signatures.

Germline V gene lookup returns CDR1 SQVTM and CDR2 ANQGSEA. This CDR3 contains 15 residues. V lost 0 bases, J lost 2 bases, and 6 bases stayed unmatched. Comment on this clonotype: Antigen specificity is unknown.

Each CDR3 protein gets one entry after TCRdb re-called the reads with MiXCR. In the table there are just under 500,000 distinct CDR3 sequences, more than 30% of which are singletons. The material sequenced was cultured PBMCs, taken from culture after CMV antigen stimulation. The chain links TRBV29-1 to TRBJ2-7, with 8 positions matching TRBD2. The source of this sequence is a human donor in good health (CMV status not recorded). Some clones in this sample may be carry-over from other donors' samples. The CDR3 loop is CSVEDKRGLPYEQYF. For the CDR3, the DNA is TGCAGCGTTGAAGATAAGCGGGGGCTACCCTACGAGCAGTACTTC.